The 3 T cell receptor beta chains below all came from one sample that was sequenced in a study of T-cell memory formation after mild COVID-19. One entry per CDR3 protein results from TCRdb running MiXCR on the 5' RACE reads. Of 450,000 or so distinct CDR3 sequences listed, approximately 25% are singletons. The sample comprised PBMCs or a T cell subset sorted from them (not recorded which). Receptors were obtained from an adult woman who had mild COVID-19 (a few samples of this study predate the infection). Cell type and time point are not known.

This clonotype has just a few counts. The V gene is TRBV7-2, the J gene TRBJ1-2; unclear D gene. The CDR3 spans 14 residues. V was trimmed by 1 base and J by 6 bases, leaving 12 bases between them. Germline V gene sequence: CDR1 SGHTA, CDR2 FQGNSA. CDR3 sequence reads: CASSLVRTAHGYTF. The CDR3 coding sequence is TGTGCCAGCAGCTTAGTTCGCACAGCCCATGGCTACACCTTC.

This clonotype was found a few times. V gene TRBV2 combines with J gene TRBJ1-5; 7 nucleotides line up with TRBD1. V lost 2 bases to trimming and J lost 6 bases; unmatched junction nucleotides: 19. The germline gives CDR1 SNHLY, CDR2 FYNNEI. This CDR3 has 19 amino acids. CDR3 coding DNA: TGTGCCAGCAGTGAACCCCGGGACAGTGCCATCAGGGGCAGTCAGCCCCAGCATTTT. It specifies CASSEPRDSAIRGSQPQHF.

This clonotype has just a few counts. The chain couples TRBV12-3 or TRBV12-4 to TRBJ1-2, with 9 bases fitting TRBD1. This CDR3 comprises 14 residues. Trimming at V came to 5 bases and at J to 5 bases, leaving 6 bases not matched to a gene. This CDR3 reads CASSGTGTSYGYTF. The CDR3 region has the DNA TGTGCCAGCAGTGGGACAGGGACCTCATATGGCTACACCTTC.